The present T cell receptor (beta chain) was sequenced within a study of blood T cell repertoires in COVID-19. On the study more broadly: Both acute and convalescent COVID-19 samples were obtained from the United States, Italy and Spain.

Sequencing used immunoSEQ multiplex PCR; TCRdb keeps in-frame clones, though not all of them. This sample has fewer than 300,000 clones, with roughly 80% found just once. The CDR3 contains 17 residues. V gave up 5 bases and J gave up 6 bases, with 26 bases separating them. Germline values: CDR1 SGHRS, CDR2 YFSETQ. This clone has only one observation. Sequenced input: PBMCs or T cells enriched from blood (not recorded which). This chain uses TRBV5-1 with TRBJ1-2; possible D gene TRBD1, 6 bases. The TCR sequence derives from a man in his forties or fifties who had been exposed to COVID-19. The CDR3 DNA sequence: TGCGCCAGCAGAGACTCTCGGGGGGCGGTGGGTATTGATGGCTACACCTTC. Translated, it gives CASRDSRGAVGIDGYTF.